One T cell receptor (beta chain) is described in this entry. CDR3 length equals 14 residues. Losses at the gene ends were 6 bases for V and 1 base for J; bases not matched to a gene: 5. Germline V gives CDR1 LGHDT, CDR2 YNNKEL (reference sequence). Those enrolled, adults aged 18 to 89 years, came from some 25 US areas. Participants were placed into cohorts based on the clinical history they reported. Cohort 3 recovered donors had two negative PCRs, clearance, or symptom resolution. Sequenced by immunoSEQ multiplex PCR; TCRdb stores in-frame clones only, minus some. The sample has approximately 200,000 clones, 70% to 90% seen once; the top ten hold 10% to 12%. The sample belongs to a study of blood T cell repertoires in COVID-19. The overall study: PBMCs, B-cell-depleted T cells, or T cells provided the cDNA or gDNA that made up the material.

The chain joins TRBV3-1 (or the pseudogene TRBV3-2) to TRBJ1-1, with TRBD1 matching 7 bases. The receptor comes from a man aged 30 to 39 who had recovered from COVID-19. Sequenced: PBMCs or T cells enriched from blood (not recorded which). For the CDR3, the DNA is TGTGCCAGCAGGACAGGGCTTTGGAACACTGAAGCTTTCTTT. It yields the protein CASRTGLWNTEAFF.